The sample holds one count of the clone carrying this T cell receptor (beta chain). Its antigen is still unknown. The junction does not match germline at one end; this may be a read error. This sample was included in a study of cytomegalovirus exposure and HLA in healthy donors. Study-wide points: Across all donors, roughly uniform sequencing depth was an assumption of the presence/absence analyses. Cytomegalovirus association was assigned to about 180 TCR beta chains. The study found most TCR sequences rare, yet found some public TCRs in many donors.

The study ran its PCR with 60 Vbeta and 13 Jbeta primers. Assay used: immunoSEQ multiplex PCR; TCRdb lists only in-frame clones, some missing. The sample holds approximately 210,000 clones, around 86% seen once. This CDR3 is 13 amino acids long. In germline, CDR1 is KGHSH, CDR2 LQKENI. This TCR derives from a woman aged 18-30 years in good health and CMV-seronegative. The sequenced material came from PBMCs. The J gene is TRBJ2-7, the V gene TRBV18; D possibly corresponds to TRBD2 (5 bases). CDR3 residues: CASSPDLDYGQYF. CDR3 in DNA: TGTGCCAGCTCACCCGACTTAGACTACGGGCAGTACTTC.